This entry lists 29 T cell receptor beta chains sequenced from one sample in a study of cytomegalovirus exposure and HLA in healthy donors. A multiplex PCR was run with 60 Vbeta primers and 13 Jbeta primers. The data were produced by immunoSEQ multiplex PCR, yet TCRdb's version contains in-frame clones alone and is incomplete. The data contain 110,000 to 150,000 clones, 80% to 85% of them singletons. Material for sequencing was PBMCs. The receptors stem from a female donor in good health and CMV-seronegative.

This clone occurred a few times. This CDR3 is CASMSGSGNTIYF. The CDR3 DNA is TGTGCCAGCATGTCGGGGTCTGGAAACACCATATATTTT. This chain connects TRBV6-5 to TRBJ1-3; D remains unclear. Trimming removed 7 bases from V and 1 base from J, with 8 bases in between. Germline loops: CDR1 MNHEY, CDR2 SVGAGI. The CDR3 spans 13 residues.

This chain uses TRBV5-1 with TRBJ2-7; 9 bases agree with TRBD2. CDR1 and CDR2 from the germline V gene are SGHRS and YFSETQ. The CDR3 runs to 15 residues. With V trimmed by 1 base and J by 2 bases, 4 bases remained unmatched. The CDR3 reads CASSLFRLAAYEQYF. The CDR3 coding sequence is TGCGCCAGCAGCTTGTTCCGACTAGCGGCCTACGAGCAGTACTTC.

This clone was found a few times. The J gene is TRBJ2-1, the V gene TRBV4-1; 10 bases fit TRBD2. The CDR3 runs 16 residues. With 4 bases clipped from V and 8 bases from J, the junction kept 11 bases outside the gene matches. From germline, CDR1 is MGHRA and CDR2 YSYEKL. DNA of the CDR3: TGCGCCAGCAGCCCCCAAAAGCTAGCGGGAGAGGATGAGCAGTTCTTC. Protein sequence: CASSPQKLAGEDEQFF.

CDR3 coding DNA: TGTGCCAGTCATACAGGGGGAAGGGCTGAAGCTTTCTTT. Amino acid sequence: CASHTGGRAEAFF. This sequence joins TRBV19 and TRBJ1-1; TRBD1 agrees at 8 bases. Germline trimming cut 8 bases from V and 6 bases from J; bases unmatched to any gene: 8. This CDR3 comprises 13 residues. Germline CDR1 LNHDA, CDR2 SQIVND (reference sequence).

The gene calls are TRBV19 and TRBJ1-3, with TRBD1 matching 8 bases. The J segment lost 2 bases and the V segment lost 5 bases, leaving 8 bases of the junction unmatched. CDR1 and CDR2 from the germline V gene are LNHDA and SQIVND (reference sequence). The CDR3 totals 16 residues. This CDR3 reads CASSGNRGFAGNTIYF. The CDR3, as DNA: TGTGCCAGTAGTGGGAACAGGGGGTTTGCTGGAAACACCATATATTTT.

The rearrangement uses TRBV2 and TRBJ2-4, with TRBD1 matching 8 bases. Unmatched junction bases numbered 6, after V lost 4 bases and J lost 7 bases. CDR1 SNHLY and CDR2 FYNNEI come from the germline V gene. There are 14 residues in the CDR3. The CDR3 is CASSGGQVLNIQYF. CDR3 bases: TGTGCCAGCAGTGGGGGACAGGTTCTGAACATTCAGTACTTC.

V usage is TRBV13 and J usage is TRBJ1-1, with TRBD1 identical over 7 bases. The CDR3 totals 14 residues. Germline V gene sequence: CDR1 PRHDT, CDR2 FYEKMQ (reference sequence). The V segment lost 4 bases and the J segment 0 bases; nucleotides outside the gene matches: 2. CDR3 nucleotides: TGTGCCAGCAGCTCGGGACAGATGAACACTGAAGCTTTCTTT. Translating it yields CASSSGQMNTEAFF.

The J gene is TRBJ2-7, the V gene TRBV10-3; TRBD1 matches at 9 bases. The CDR3 has 14 residues. Germline CDR1 ENHRY, CDR2 SYGVKD. V dropped 6 bases and J dropped 5; count of bases not matched to a gene: 8. For the CDR3, the DNA is TGTGCCATCAGCACCGGGACAGGGCTGAACGAGCAGTACTTC. Translating gives CAISTGTGLNEQYF.

The chain uses TRBV7-9 and TRBJ1-3; TRBD1 matches 8 bases. This CDR3 comprises 14 residues. Germline CDR1 and CDR2: SEHNR and FQNEAQ (reference sequence). V shed 4 bases, J shed 3 bases, and the junction held 2 bases outside the gene matches. The CDR3 nucleotides are TGTGCCAGCAGCTCCGGGACAGGTGGAAACACCATATATTTT. Translation gives CASSSGTGGNTIYF.

V is TRBV2 and J is TRBJ1-4; 7 bases fit TRBD1. The V and J ends lost 6 bases and 5 bases, in that order; junction bases with no gene match: 6. CDR1 is SNHLY and CDR2 is FYNNEI in the germline V gene. This CDR3 spans 14 amino acids. The CDR3 DNA reads as TGTGCCAGCAGCAAGCCAGGGGGGAATGAAAAACTGTTTTTT. This encodes CASSKPGGNEKLFF.

The chain uses TRBV2 and TRBJ1-2; 8 positions match TRBD1. CDR3 length: 14 residues. The trim removed 4 bases at V and 3 bases at J, leaving 4 bases unmatched. CDR1 and CDR2 from the germline V gene are SNHLY and FYNNEI. For the CDR3, the DNA is TGTGCCAGCAGTGGGACAGGGAAATACTATGGCTACACCTTC. Encoded protein: CASSGTGKYYGYTF. The full variable domain, completed using reference TRBV2 and TRBJ1-2, is EPEVTQTPSHQVTQMGQEVILRCVPISNHLYFYWYRQILGQKVEFLVSFYNNEISEKSEIFDDQFSVERPDGSNFTLKIRSTKLEDSAMYFCASSGTGKYYGYTFGSGTRLTVV.

The chain recombines TRBV2 with TRBJ2-1; TRBD2 aligns across 7 bases. The CDR3 covers 14 residues. Germline V lookup: CDR1 SNHLY, CDR2 FYNNEI. The junction had 4 bases not matched to a gene; V was cut back by 8 bases and J by 0 bases. The CDR3 reads CASPGGFSYNEQFF. In DNA form, the CDR3 reads TGTGCCAGCCCCGGGGGGTTCTCCTACAATGAGCAGTTCTTC.

V and J are TRBV6-4 and TRBJ1-4; 7 nucleotides match TRBD1. The germline CDR1 and CDR2 sequences are MRHNA and SNTAGT. V shed 5 bases, J shed 5 bases, and the junction held 5 bases outside the gene matches. The CDR3 contains 14 residues. The CDR3 DNA follows: TGTGCCAGCAGTTCCGGGACAGCCAATGAAAAACTGTTTTTT. This sequence encodes CASSSGTANEKLFF.

A few counts support this clone. The chain uses TRBV5-4 and TRBJ2-7; perhaps TRBD1 as D (5 bases). Trimming left V 2 bases short and J 0 bases short, with 6 bases between. CDR1 and CDR2 (germline): SGHNT, YYREEE (reference sequence). This CDR3 has 13 amino acids. CDR3 residues: CASSFQGSYEQYF. In DNA form, the CDR3 reads TGTGCCAGCAGCTTTCAGGGCTCCTACGAGCAGTACTTC.

The V call is TRBV6-1, the J call TRBJ1-5; 8 nucleotides line up with TRBD1. V gave up 3 bases and J gave up 2 bases; unmatched junction bases: 9. The CDR3 runs to 17 residues. Germline loops: CDR1 MNHNS, CDR2 SASEGT. The CDR3, as DNA: TGTGCCAGCAGTGACGGGCCAGGGGGCGTTGGCAATCAGCCCCAGCATTTT. It codes for CASSDGPGGVGNQPQHF.

The V and J genes are TRBV11-2 and TRBJ2-1; 8 bases match TRBD1. Trimming took 6 bases from V and 4 from J; bases not matched to a gene: 5. The germline V gene encodes CDR1 SGHAT and CDR2 FQNNGV. The length of the CDR3 is 14 residues. The CDR3 reads CASSYRGAYNEQFF. The CDR3 DNA is TGTGCCAGCAGTTACAGGGGGGCATACAATGAGCAGTTCTTC. Filled out from reference TRBV11-2 and TRBJ2-1, the complete variable domain reads EAGVAQSPRYKIIEKRQSVAFWCNPISGHATLYWYQQILGQGPKLLIQFQNNGVVDDSQLPKDRFSAERLKGVDSTLKIQPAKLEDSAVYLCASSYRGAYNEQFFGPGTRLTVL.

The chain joins TRBV5-1 to TRBJ2-7; D perhaps matches TRBD1 (6 bases). Germline values: CDR1 SGHRS, CDR2 YFSETQ. Between the trimmed V and J ends, which lost 6 bases and 0 bases, there was a span of 13 bases. The CDR3 totals 14 residues. The CDR3 spells CASKEDRNSYEQYF. CDR3 in DNA: TGCGCCAGCAAAGAGGACAGAAACTCCTACGAGCAGTACTTC.

CDR3 loop: CASSTVGSGTSSTDTQYF. DNA of the CDR3: TGTGCCAGTAGTACGGTGGGTAGCGGGACCTCTAGCACAGATACGCAGTATTTT. The V call is TRBV19, the J call TRBJ2-3; 8 nucleotides agree with TRBD2. Germline-derived CDR1 and CDR2 are LNHDA and SQIVND (reference sequence). Germline trimming cut 4 bases from V and 0 bases from J; bases unmatched to any gene: 12. This CDR3 spans 18 amino acids.

This clone was detected a few times. The chain links TRBV5-6 to TRBJ1-4, with D unclear. Germline V gene data show CDR1 as SGHDT and CDR2 as YYEEEE. Trimming removed 0 bases from V and 0 bases from J, with 3 bases in between. The CDR3 consists of 14 residues. This CDR3 is CASSLEPTNEKLFF. CDR3 DNA: TGTGCCAGCAGCTTGGAGCCAACTAATGAAAAACTGTTTTTT.

The chain recombines TRBV4-1 with TRBJ2-7; 14 nucleotides line up with TRBD2. The CDR3 sequence is 18 residues long. Germline-derived CDR1 and CDR2 are MGHRA and YSYEKL. V lost 5 bases and J lost 0; bases outside the gene matches: 9. CDR3 coding DNA: TGCGCCAGCAGCGGAACCGGGACTAGCGGGAGCATCTCCTACGAGCAGTACTTC. It codes for CASSGTGTSGSISYEQYF.

The chain recombines TRBV6-4 with TRBJ1-5; 8 bases agree with TRBD1. CDR3 length equals 16 residues. Germline CDR1 MRHNA, CDR2 SNTAGT. V shed 7 bases and J 0 bases; nucleotides not matched to a gene: 8. CDR3 residues: CASTSQGVYSNQPQHF. The CDR3 DNA sequence: TGTGCCAGCACCTCACAGGGGGTCTATAGCAATCAGCCCCAGCATTTT.

The chain links TRBV6-5 to TRBJ1-4, with TRBD1 identical over 9 bases. The ends lost 2 bases at V and 8 bases at J; junction bases unmatched: 9. The V gene's germline CDR1 is MNHEY and CDR2 SVGAGI. The CDR3 extends over 16 amino acids. In DNA, the CDR3 is TGTGCCAGCAGTTACCGACCGGGACAGGGAGAAGAAAAACTGTTTTTT. It yields the protein CASSYRPGQGEEKLFF.

The rearrangement joins TRBV14 to TRBJ2-3, with D perhaps TRBD2 (6 bases). The CDR3 totals 15 residues. Looked up from germline, CDR1 is SGHDN and CDR2 is FVKESK. V was pared by 7 bases and J by 4 bases, with 18 bases between. The CDR3 DNA is TGTGCCAGCATCACGGGGGTAGGTTTGGCAGATACGCAGTATTTT. This translates into CASITGVGLADTQYF.

This rearrangement joins TRBV28 to TRBJ2-5; D possibly corresponds to TRBD1 (5 bases). The better agreement between TRBJ2-7 and the DNA end casts doubt on the J call. The CDR3 loop spans 18 amino acids. The V gene's germline CDR1 is MDHEN and CDR2 SYDVKM. The CDR3 spells CASSFFSSRGLASYEQYF. The CDR3, as DNA: TGTGCCAGCAGTTTCTTTTCCAGTAGGGGTCTGGCCTCCTACGAGCAGTACTTC.

The chain employs TRBV14 and TRBJ2-1; no clear D. In germline, CDR1 is SGHDN, CDR2 FVKESK. CDR3 length: 11 amino acids. The germline V and J ends were trimmed by 4 bases and 8 bases, with 6 bases remaining between them. The CDR3 DNA reads as TGTGCCAGCAGCCTGAGCTATGAGCAGTTCTTC. This gives the protein CASSLSYEQFF.

The rearrangement links TRBV7-9 to TRBJ1-3; D is possibly TRBD1 (6 bases). The CDR3 length is 15 residues. V shed 3 bases and J shed 4 bases, with 13 bases lying between them. Germline CDR1 reads SEHNR; CDR2 reads FQNEAQ (reference sequence). CDR3 sequence: CASSLEQGEGNTIYF. The CDR3 DNA sequence: TGTGCCAGCAGCTTGGAACAGGGCGAAGGAAACACCATATATTTT.

The chain combines TRBV18 with TRBJ1-1; D not resolved. Deletions cut 3 bases from V and 2 bases from J, with 10 bases between. Germline CDR1 and CDR2: KGHSH and LQKENI. This CDR3 has 14 residues. In DNA form, the CDR3 reads TGTGCCAGCTCACCGACAAGTATCAACACTGAAGCTTTCTTT. Translation: CASSPTSINTEAFF.

The chain recombines TRBV5-1 with TRBJ2-1; 8 bases align to TRBD2. Losses at the gene ends were 3 bases for V and 4 bases for J; bases not matched to a gene: 6. The germline V gene has CDR1 SGHRS and CDR2 YFSETQ. CDR3 length: 15 residues. CDR3 amino acids: CASSSRLAQYNEQFF. The CDR3 DNA reads TGCGCCAGCAGCTCTCGACTAGCGCAATACAATGAGCAGTTCTTC.

The chain employs TRBV6-1 and TRBJ2-7; 8 bases match TRBD1. Germline lookup yields CDR1 MNHNS and CDR2 SASEGT. This CDR3 contains 12 residues. After removal of 8 bases from V and 2 bases from J, the junction contained 2 bases not matched to a gene. The CDR3 region is CASWDRTYEQYF. The CDR3 nucleotides are TGTGCCAGCTGGGACAGGACCTACGAGCAGTACTTC.